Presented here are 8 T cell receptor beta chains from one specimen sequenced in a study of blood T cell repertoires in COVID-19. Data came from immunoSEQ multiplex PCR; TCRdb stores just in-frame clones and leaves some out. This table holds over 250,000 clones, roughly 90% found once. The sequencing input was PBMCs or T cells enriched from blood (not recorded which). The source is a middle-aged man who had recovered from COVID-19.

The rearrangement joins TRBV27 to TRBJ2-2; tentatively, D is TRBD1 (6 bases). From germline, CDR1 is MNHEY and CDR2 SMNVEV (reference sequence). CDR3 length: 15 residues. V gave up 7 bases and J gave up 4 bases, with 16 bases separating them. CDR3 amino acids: CASIDPRGRTGELFF. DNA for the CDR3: TGTGCCAGCATCGATCCCAGGGGTCGCACCGGGGAGCTGTTTTTT.

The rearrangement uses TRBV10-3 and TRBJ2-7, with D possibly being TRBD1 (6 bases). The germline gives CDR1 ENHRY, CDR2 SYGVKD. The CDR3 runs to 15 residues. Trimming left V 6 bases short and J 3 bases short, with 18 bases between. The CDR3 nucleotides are TGTGCCATCAGAGGGGTAGACAGGTTGATCTACGAGCAGTACTTC. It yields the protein CAIRGVDRLIYEQYF.

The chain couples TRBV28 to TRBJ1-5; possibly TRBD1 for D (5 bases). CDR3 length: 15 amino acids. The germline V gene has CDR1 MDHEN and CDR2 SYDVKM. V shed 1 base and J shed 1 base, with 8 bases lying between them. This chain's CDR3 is CASSLFDSSNQPQHF. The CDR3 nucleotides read TGTGCCAGCAGTTTATTTGACAGCAGCAATCAGCCCCAGCATTTT.

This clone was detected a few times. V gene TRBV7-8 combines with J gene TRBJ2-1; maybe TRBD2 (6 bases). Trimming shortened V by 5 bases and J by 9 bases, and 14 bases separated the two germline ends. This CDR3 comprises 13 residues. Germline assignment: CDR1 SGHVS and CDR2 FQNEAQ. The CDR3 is CASSRETSLEQFF. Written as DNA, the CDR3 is TGTGCCAGCAGCCGGGAGACTAGTCTTGAGCAGTTCTTC.

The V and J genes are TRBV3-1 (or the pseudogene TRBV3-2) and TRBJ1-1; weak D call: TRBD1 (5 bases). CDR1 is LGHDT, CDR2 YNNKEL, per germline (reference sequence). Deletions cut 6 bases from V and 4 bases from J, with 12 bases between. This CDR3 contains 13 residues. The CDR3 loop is CASSPGGFTEAFF. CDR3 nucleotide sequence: TGTGCCAGCAGTCCGGGGGGGTTCACTGAAGCTTTCTTT.

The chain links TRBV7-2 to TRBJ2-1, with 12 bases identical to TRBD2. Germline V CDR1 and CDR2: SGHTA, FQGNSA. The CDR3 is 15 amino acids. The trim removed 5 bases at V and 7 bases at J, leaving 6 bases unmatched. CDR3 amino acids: CASSLLAGGRNEQFF. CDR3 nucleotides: TGTGCCAGCAGCCTTCTAGCGGGAGGGAGGAATGAGCAGTTCTTC.

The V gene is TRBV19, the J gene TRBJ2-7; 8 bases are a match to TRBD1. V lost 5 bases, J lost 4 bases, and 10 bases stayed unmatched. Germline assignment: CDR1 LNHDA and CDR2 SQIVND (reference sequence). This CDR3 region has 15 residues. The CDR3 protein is CASSPGQAGTYEQYF. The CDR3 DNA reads TGTGCCAGTAGTCCGGGACAGGCTGGAACTTACGAGCAGTACTTC.

CDR3 loop: CASGFPRGASNEQFF. In nucleotides, the CDR3 is TGTGCTAGTGGTTTTCCGCGGGGGGCGTCGAATGAGCAGTTCTTC. The V gene is TRBV12-5, the J gene TRBJ2-1; 8 bases align to TRBD2. Germline-derived CDR1 and CDR2 are LGHNT and FRNRAP. Germline trimming cut 3 bases from V and 7 bases from J; bases unmatched to any gene: 8. This CDR3 is 15 amino acids long.